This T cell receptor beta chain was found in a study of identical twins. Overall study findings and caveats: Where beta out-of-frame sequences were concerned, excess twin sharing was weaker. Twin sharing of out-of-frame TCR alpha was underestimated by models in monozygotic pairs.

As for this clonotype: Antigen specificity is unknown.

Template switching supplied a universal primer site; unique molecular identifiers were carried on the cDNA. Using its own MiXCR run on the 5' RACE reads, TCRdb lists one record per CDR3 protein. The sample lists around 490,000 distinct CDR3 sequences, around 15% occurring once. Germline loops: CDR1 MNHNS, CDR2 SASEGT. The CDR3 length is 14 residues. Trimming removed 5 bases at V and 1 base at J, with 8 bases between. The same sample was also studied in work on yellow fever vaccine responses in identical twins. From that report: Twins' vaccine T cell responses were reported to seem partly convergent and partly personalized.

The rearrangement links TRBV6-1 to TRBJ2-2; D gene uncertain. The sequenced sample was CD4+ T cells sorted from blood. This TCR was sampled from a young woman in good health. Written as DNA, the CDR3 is TGTGCCAGCAGTCAACTACAGAACACCGGGGAGCTGTTTTTT. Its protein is CASSQLQNTGELFF.